This TCR beta chain is from a study of T cells in Graves' hyperthyroidism and ophthalmopathy. Any patient presenting with uncontrolled infection, other autoimmune disease, pregnancy or lactation was left out. Amplification yielded TCR beta CDR3 regions, with RNA transcripts as the source. HTBI primers were used for first-round RT-PCR of the TCR CDR3. TCRdb passed the multiplex PCR reads through MiXCR, listing each CDR3 protein once. The sample carries 650,000 to 800,000 distinct CDR3 sequences, about 45% recorded once. Germline V gives CDR1 SGHRS, CDR2 YFSETQ. V lost 6 bases and J lost 0, with 6 bases in between. This CDR3 contains 12 residues.

Sequencing was performed on peripheral blood or thyroid tissue (not recorded which). This clonotype was sampled from an adult man with Graves' disease, either hyperthyroidism or ophthalmopathy (not recorded which). The chain carries TRBV5-1 and TRBJ1-1; D gene unclear. Here the CDR3 DNA reads TGCGCCAGCACAAATTTGAACACTGAAGCTTTCTTT. It specifies CASTNLNTEAFF.